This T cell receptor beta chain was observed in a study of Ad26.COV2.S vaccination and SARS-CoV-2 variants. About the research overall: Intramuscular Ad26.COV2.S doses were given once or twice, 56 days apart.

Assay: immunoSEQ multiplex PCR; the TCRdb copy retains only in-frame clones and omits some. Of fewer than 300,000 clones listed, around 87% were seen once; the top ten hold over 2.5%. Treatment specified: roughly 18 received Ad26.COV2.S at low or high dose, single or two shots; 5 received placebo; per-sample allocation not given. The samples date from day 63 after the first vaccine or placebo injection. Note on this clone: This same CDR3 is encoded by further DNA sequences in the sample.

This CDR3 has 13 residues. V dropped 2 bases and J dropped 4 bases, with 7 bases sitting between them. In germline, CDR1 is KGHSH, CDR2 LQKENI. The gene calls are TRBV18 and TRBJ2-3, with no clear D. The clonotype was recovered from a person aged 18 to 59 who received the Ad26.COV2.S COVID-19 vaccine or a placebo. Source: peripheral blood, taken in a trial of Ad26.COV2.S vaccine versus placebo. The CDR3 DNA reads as TGTGCCAGCTCACCATCCCAGTCAGATACGCAGTATTTT. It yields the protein CASSPSQSDTQYF.